This T cell receptor (beta chain) was retrieved from a study of Ad26.COV2.S vaccination and SARS-CoV-2 variants. Study-wide points: People who got the vaccine or the placebo had similar non-spike TCR breadth.

CDR3 length: 11 amino acids. V gave up 4 bases and J gave up 4 bases, with 8 bases separating them. CDR1 is GTSNPN and CDR2 is SVGIG in the germline V gene (reference sequence). The data were produced by immunoSEQ multiplex PCR, yet TCRdb's version contains in-frame clones alone and is incomplete. The sample contains around 320,000 clones, roughly 80% of which appear only once. Concerning this clone: Its antigen is unidentified.

Described treatment: 15 to 20 received Ad26.COV2.S at low or high dose, single or two shots; about five received placebo; per-sample allocation not given. Specimens were obtained on day 63 following the first vaccine or placebo injection. Donation was by an adult aged 18-55 years who was in Boston. J is TRBJ2-7 and V is TRBV30, with unresolved D. The receptor comes from a person aged 18-60 years who received the Ad26.COV2.S COVID-19 vaccine or a placebo. The material was peripheral blood, obtained in a trial of Ad26.COV2.S vaccine versus placebo. In DNA, the CDR3 is TGTGCCTGGATTAGGGCTTACGAGCAGTACTTC. Translation gives CAWIRAYEQYF.